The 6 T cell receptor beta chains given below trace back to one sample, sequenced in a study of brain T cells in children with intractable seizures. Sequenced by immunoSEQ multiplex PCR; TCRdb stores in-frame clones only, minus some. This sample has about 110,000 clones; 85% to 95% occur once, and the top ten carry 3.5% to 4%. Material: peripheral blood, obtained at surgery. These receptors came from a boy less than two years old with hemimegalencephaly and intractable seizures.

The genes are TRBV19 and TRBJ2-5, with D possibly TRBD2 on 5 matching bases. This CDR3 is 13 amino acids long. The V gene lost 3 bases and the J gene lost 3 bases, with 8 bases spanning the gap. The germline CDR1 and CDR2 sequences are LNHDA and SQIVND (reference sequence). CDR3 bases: TGTGCCAGTAGTATTTCGGGGAAAGAGACCCAGTACTTC. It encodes CASSISGKETQYF.

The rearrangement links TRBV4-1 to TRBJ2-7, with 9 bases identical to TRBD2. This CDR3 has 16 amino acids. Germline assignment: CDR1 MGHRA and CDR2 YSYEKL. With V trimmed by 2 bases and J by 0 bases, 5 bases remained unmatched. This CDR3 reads CASSQLAGFSSYEQYF. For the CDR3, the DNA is TGCGCCAGCAGCCAACTAGCGGGGTTTAGCTCCTACGAGCAGTACTTC.

CDR3 DNA sequence: TGTGCCAGCAGTGAACCCGGCGGGCTGATTTACAATGAGCAGTTCTTC. It codes for CASSEPGGLIYNEQFF. The chain is built from TRBV6-1 and TRBJ2-1; perhaps TRBD2 as D (5 bases). Germline V gene data show CDR1 as MNHNS and CDR2 as SASEGT. There are 16 residues in the CDR3. V lost 2 bases and J 4 bases, leaving 15 bases between the germline ends.

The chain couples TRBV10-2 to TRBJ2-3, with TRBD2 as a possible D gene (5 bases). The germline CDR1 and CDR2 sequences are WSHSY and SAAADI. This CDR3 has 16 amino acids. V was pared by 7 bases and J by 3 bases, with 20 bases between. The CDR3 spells CASTITRELGTDTQYF. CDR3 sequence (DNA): TGCGCCAGCACCATAACACGTGAACTAGGGACAGATACGCAGTATTTT.

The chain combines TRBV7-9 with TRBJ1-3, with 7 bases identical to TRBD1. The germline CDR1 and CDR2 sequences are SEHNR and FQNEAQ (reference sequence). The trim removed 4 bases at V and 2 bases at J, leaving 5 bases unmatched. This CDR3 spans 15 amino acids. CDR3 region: CASSSIDRAGNTIYF. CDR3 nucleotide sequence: TGTGCCAGCAGCTCCATCGACAGGGCTGGAAACACCATATATTTT.

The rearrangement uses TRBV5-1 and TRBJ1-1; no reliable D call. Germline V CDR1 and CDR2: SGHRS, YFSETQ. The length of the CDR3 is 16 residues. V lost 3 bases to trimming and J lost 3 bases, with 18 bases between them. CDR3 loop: CASSSRSDRYDTEAFF. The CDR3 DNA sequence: TGCGCCAGCAGCTCTCGATCGGACCGATACGACACTGAAGCTTTCTTT.